This TCR beta chain stems from a study of blood T cell repertoires in COVID-19. This CDR3 region has 11 residues. Germline loops: CDR1 SGHDT, CDR2 YYEEEE. The V end lost 4 bases, the J end lost 6 bases, and 4 bases lay between the germline ends. Among Cohort 3 donors, those recovered had two negative PCRs, clearance, or symptom resolution. Clones were read by immunoSEQ multiplex PCR, and TCRdb kept only the in-frame ones, dropping some. This table holds about 300,000 clones, more than 75% found once. The sequencing sample was made of PBMCs or T cells enriched from blood (not recorded which). The TCR originated in a woman under 30 who had recovered from COVID-19. The rearrangement uses TRBV5-6 and TRBJ2-2; D gene ambiguous. The CDR3 coding sequence is TGTGCCAGCAGCCGCGCCGGGGAGCTGTTTTTT. This encodes CASSRAGELFF.